These 25 T cell receptor beta chains came from one sample sequenced in a study of blood T cell repertoires in COVID-19. Profiled with immunoSEQ multiplex PCR; TCRdb holds only in-frame clones, not every one. The table includes 250,000 to 350,000 clones, 89% detected once. The sequencing input was peripheral blood. These receptors all stem from a woman in her sixties or seventies with acute or convalescent COVID-19.

The chain couples TRBV4-3 to TRBJ2-1; no firm D call. The V end lost 1 base, the J end lost 7 bases, and 8 bases lay between the germline ends. Germline V gene data show CDR1 as LGHNA and CDR2 as YSLEER. The CDR3 sequence is 13 residues long. CDR3 region: CASSQGQRNEQFF. DNA of the CDR3: TGCGCCAGCAGCCAAGGGCAAAGAAATGAGCAGTTCTTC.

The chain combines TRBV11-2 with TRBJ1-1, with D tentatively TRBD1 (5 bases). V was cut by 2 bases and J by 4 bases, with 14 bases left in between. CDR3 length: 15 residues. From germline, CDR1 is SGHAT and CDR2 FQNNGV. CDR3 protein: CASSLIRGNRTEAFF. For the CDR3, the DNA is TGTGCCAGCAGCTTAATTAGGGGAAATCGCACTGAAGCTTTCTTT.

The chain employs TRBV3-1 (or the pseudogene TRBV3-2) and TRBJ1-6, with D perhaps TRBD1 (5 bases). CDR1 and CDR2 (germline): LGHDT, YNNKEL (reference sequence). The CDR3 has 14 amino acids. The V end lost 1 base, the J end lost 10 bases, and 11 bases lay between the germline ends. This CDR3 reads CASSQVTGESPLHF. The CDR3 DNA reads TGTGCCAGCAGCCAAGTCACAGGAGAGTCACCCCTCCACTTT.

V and J are TRBV6-1 and TRBJ1-1; D gene ambiguous. Germline V gene lookup returns CDR1 MNHNS and CDR2 SASEGT. The CDR3 totals 14 residues. Trimming stripped 3 bases from V and 2 bases from J, with 10 bases between. CDR3 region: CASSDQWQNTEAFF. The CDR3 DNA reads as TGTGCCAGCAGTGATCAATGGCAAAACACTGAAGCTTTCTTT.

CDR3 amino acids: CASSYSGHAGNTIYF. The CDR3 nucleotides read TGTGCCAGCAGTTACTCGGGACATGCTGGAAACACCATATATTTT. V is TRBV6-5 and J is TRBJ1-3, with D tentatively TRBD1 (6 bases). Germline V gives CDR1 MNHEY, CDR2 SVGAGI. V was cut by 0 bases and J by 2 bases, with 8 bases left in between. There are 15 residues in the CDR3.

The gene calls are TRBV12-3 or TRBV12-4 and TRBJ2-1, with D possibly matching TRBD1 (6 bases). This CDR3 is 12 amino acids long. V gave up 2 bases and J gave up 12 bases, with 11 bases separating them. The CDR3 reads CASSLTGTMQFF. Written as DNA, the CDR3 is TGTGCCAGCAGTTTAACCGGGACAATGCAGTTCTTC.

The rearrangement joins TRBV29-1 to TRBJ2-6, with D perhaps TRBD1 (5 bases). The V end lost 2 bases, the J end lost 1 base, and 12 bases lay between the germline ends. The CDR3 contains 16 residues. The germline V gene has CDR1 SQVTM and CDR2 ANQGSEA. CDR3 residues: CSVESRKGSGANVLTF. In DNA, the CDR3 is TGCAGCGTTGAATCCAGAAAGGGGTCTGGGGCCAACGTCCTGACTTTC.

CDR3 amino acids: CASSPQGSTEAFF. CDR3 coding DNA: TGTGCCAGCTCACCTCAGGGATCCACTGAAGCTTTCTTT. The rearrangement links TRBV18 to TRBJ1-1, with D possibly matching TRBD1 (5 bases). The germline CDR1 and CDR2 sequences are KGHSH and LQKENI. CDR3 length: 13 amino acids. Trimming removed 3 bases at V and 4 bases at J, with 9 bases between.

This chain joins TRBV4-2 and TRBJ2-5; 7 nucleotides match TRBD2. The CDR3 runs 15 residues. V trimming: 1 base; J trimming: 2 bases; junction bases outside the gene matches: 4. Per the germline V gene, CDR1 is LGHNA and CDR2 is YNFKEQ. CDR3 loop: CASSQVRRGQETQYF. Here the CDR3 DNA reads TGTGCCAGCAGCCAAGTCCGGCGGGGGCAAGAGACCCAGTACTTC.

The chain joins TRBV7-3 to TRBJ2-1, with 8 nucleotides matching TRBD2. CDR3 length equals 15 residues. V gave up 1 base and J gave up 8 bases; unmatched junction bases: 7. The germline V gene has CDR1 SGHTA and CDR2 FQGTGA. CDR3: CASSLNAGGPDEQFF. DNA of the CDR3: TGTGCCAGCAGCTTAAACGCGGGGGGCCCGGATGAGCAGTTCTTC.

The V gene is TRBV12-2, the J gene TRBJ2-7; no DNA check was done on the table's D call, TRBD2. TRBV12-2 is labeled a pseudogene. This CDR3 has 18 amino acids. In DNA form, the CDR3 reads TGTGCAAGTCGCTTAGTGGGGCTAGCGGGCCACGCTATATACGAGCAGTACTTC. Its protein product is CASRLVGLAGHAIYEQYF.

V usage is TRBV28 and J usage is TRBJ2-7, with no clear D. The V and J ends lost 10 bases and 4 bases respectively, with 8 bases between them. The germline V gene encodes CDR1 MDHEN and CDR2 SYDVKM. This CDR3 comprises 10 residues. CDR3 nucleotide sequence: TGTGCCACCTCCGGGTACGAGCAGTACTTC. Protein: CATSGYEQYF.

In DNA form, the CDR3 reads TGTGCCAGCAGCTACCCTTTCGACAGGCCGAACACTGAAGCTTTCTTT. It yields the protein CASSYPFDRPNTEAFF. This chain uses TRBV7-9 with TRBJ1-1, with D possibly matching TRBD1 (6 bases). Germline lookup yields CDR1 SEHNR and CDR2 FQNEAQ (reference sequence). This CDR3 region has 16 residues. Trimming took off 4 bases at V and 1 base at J, with 16 bases between the two ends.

V usage is TRBV7-6 and J usage is TRBJ1-3; no clear D gene. Trimming cost V 6 bases and J 1 base, with 16 bases left between them. Per germline, CDR1 SGHVS and CDR2 FNYEAQ. The CDR3 length is 16 residues. Written as DNA, the CDR3 is TGTGCCAGCAGTAGTGGAGGGCAGATATCTGGAAACACCATATATTTT. Its protein product is CASSSGGQISGNTIYF. The whole variable domain, remainder taken from reference TRBV7-6 and TRBJ1-3, is GAGVSQSPRYKVTKRGQDVALRCDPISGHVSLYWYRQALGQGPEFLTYFNYEAQQDKSGLPNDRFSAERPEGSISTLTIQRTEQRDSAMYRCASSSGGQISGNTIYFGEGSWLTVV.

This chain joins TRBV28 and TRBJ2-2; 10 bases line up with TRBD1. The germline gives CDR1 MDHEN, CDR2 SYDVKM. This CDR3 comprises 17 residues. Germline trimming cut 1 base from V and 3 bases from J; bases unmatched to any gene: 5. Here the CDR3 reads CASSLLIGTGDTGELFF. In DNA, the CDR3 is TGTGCCAGCAGTTTATTAATTGGGACAGGGGACACCGGGGAGCTGTTTTTT.

This chain uses TRBV27 with TRBJ2-1, with 12 bases that match TRBD2. Germline assignment: CDR1 MNHEY and CDR2 SMNVEV (reference sequence). The V gene end was trimmed by 7 bases and the J gene end by 1 base; junction bases not matched to a gene: 5. This CDR3 spans 16 amino acids. CDR3 in amino acids: CASNLAGGLSYNEQFF. The CDR3 nucleotides read TGTGCCAGCAACCTAGCGGGGGGGTTGTCCTACAATGAGCAGTTCTTC.

The gene calls are TRBV5-1 and TRBJ1-1; 7 nucleotides align to TRBD1. V lost 2 bases to trimming and J lost 3 bases; unmatched junction nucleotides: 4. This CDR3 contains 14 residues. Germline V gene sequence: CDR1 SGHRS, CDR2 YFSETQ. The CDR3 DNA reads as TGCGCCAGCAGCTTCCGGGACAGTGACACTGAAGCTTTCTTT. Residues: CASSFRDSDTEAFF.

The V gene is TRBV27, the J gene TRBJ2-5; 10 bases align to TRBD1. The length of the CDR3 is 14 residues. The V gene's germline CDR1 is MNHEY and CDR2 SMNVEV (reference sequence). J was trimmed by 5 bases and V by 3 bases; bases with no gene match: 3. CDR3 sequence: CASSFDRGHETQYF. The CDR3 nucleotides are TGTGCCAGCAGTTTTGACAGGGGGCACGAGACCCAGTACTTC.

This clone occurred a few times. The chain joins TRBV18 to TRBJ1-3; D might be TRBD1 (5 bases). Trimming pared 6 bases from V and 4 bases from J, leaving 10 bases between. Germline CDR1 reads KGHSH; CDR2 reads LQKENI. This CDR3 region has 13 residues. CDR3 in amino acids: CASSPDNGNTIYF. In nucleotides, the CDR3 is TGTGCCAGCTCCCCGGACAACGGAAACACCATATATTTT.

This chain uses TRBV12-3 or TRBV12-4 with TRBJ1-1; D is undetermined. Trimming removed 7 bases at V and 7 bases at J, with 16 bases between. The CDR3 spans 13 residues. The CDR3 DNA sequence: TGTGCCAGCACCCTAGCTGTTTTTGGTGAAGCTTTCTTT. As protein: CASTLAVFGEAFF.

V is TRBV3-1 (or the pseudogene TRBV3-2) and J is TRBJ2-3; TRBD1 is a possible D gene (6 bases). Germline V gives CDR1 LGHDT, CDR2 YNNKEL (reference sequence). The CDR3 extends over 14 amino acids. V lost 4 bases, J lost 2 bases, and 10 bases lay in between. Here the CDR3 reads CASSLGGITDTQYF. CDR3 nucleotide sequence: TGTGCCAGCAGCCTAGGGGGTATCACAGATACGCAGTATTTT.

V usage is TRBV19 and J usage is TRBJ1-2; 8 positions agree with TRBD1. Germline V lookup: CDR1 LNHDA, CDR2 SQIVND (reference sequence). This CDR3 has 16 residues. With 10 bases clipped from V and 0 bases from J, the junction kept 13 bases outside the gene matches. For the CDR3, the DNA is TGTGCCACCAAAACTGGACAGGGCTTAGCTAACTATGGCTACACCTTC. Translated: CATKTGQGLANYGYTF. Full variable domain (missing parts from reference TRBV19 and TRBJ1-2): DGGITQSPKYLFRKEGQNVTLSCEQNLNHDAMYWYRQDPGQGLRLIYYSQIVNDFQKGDIAEGYSVSREKKESFPLTVTSAQKNPTAFYLCATKTGQGLANYGYTFGSGTRLTVV.

This clone occurred once. The V and J genes are TRBV27 and TRBJ2-3; D may be TRBD2 (6 bases). V shed 1 base and J shed 0 bases, with 17 bases lying between them. The CDR3 runs to 18 residues. Per germline, CDR1 MNHEY and CDR2 SMNVEV (reference sequence). The CDR3 spells CASSLWARRDGSTDTQYF. As DNA, the CDR3 is TGTGCCAGCAGTTTATGGGCTAGGCGGGACGGAAGCACAGATACGCAGTATTTT.

The CDR3 DNA sequence: TGTGCCACCAGCAGATCACCAGACAGGGCCTACGAGCAGTACTTC. Protein sequence: CATSRSPDRAYEQYF. The chain couples TRBV15 to TRBJ2-7, with 7 bases identical to TRBD1. Trimming at V came to 2 bases and at J to 2 bases, leaving 6 bases not matched to a gene. CDR1 and CDR2 (germline): LNHNV, YYDKDF (reference sequence). This CDR3 is built from 15 residues.

The CDR3 spells CASSGSRSRNTEAFF. CDR3 DNA: TGTGCCAGCAGCGGGAGTCGAAGCCGTAACACTGAAGCTTTCTTT. The V and J genes are TRBV4-2 and TRBJ1-1; no clear D gene. V was trimmed by 5 bases and J by 2 bases, leaving 15 bases between them. The CDR3 runs to 15 residues. Germline loops: CDR1 LGHNA, CDR2 YNFKEQ.